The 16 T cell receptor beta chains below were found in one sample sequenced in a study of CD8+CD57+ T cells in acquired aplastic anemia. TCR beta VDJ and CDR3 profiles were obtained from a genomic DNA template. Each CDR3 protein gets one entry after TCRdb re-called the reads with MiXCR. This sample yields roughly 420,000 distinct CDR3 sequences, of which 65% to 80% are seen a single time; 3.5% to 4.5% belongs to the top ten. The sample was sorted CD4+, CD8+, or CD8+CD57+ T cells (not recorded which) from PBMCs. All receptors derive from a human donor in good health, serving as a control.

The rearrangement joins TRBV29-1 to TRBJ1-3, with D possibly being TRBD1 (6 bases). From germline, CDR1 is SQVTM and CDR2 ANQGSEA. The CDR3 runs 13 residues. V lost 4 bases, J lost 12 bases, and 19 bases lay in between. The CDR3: CSVGTGPGNGIYF. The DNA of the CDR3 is TGCAGCGTTGGAACAGGGCCTGGAAACGGCATATATTTT.

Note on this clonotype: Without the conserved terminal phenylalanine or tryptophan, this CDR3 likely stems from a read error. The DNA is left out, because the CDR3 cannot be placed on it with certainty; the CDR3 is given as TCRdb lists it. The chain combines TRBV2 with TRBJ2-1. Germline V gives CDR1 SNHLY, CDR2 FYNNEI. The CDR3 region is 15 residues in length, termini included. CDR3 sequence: CASSNIGSAYIQQFG.

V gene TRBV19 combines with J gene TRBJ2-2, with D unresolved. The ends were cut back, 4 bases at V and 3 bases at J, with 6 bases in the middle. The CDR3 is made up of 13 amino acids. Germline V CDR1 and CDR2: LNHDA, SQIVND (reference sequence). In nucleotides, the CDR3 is TGTGCCAGTAGTACAGGTTACACCGGGGAGCTGTTTTTT. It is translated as CASSTGYTGELFF.

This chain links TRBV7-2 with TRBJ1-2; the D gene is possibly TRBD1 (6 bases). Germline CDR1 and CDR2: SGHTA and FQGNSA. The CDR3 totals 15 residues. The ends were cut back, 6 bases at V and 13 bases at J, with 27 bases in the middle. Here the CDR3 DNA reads TGTGCCAGCAGATTGGACGGTGGACAGAGATGCGGTTCCACCTTC. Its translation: CASRLDGGQRCGSTF.

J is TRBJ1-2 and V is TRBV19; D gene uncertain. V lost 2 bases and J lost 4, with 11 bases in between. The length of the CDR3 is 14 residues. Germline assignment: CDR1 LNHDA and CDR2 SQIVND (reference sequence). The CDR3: CASSILAGSYGYTF. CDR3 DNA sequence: TGTGCCAGTAGTATACTAGCGGGAAGCTATGGCTACACCTTC.

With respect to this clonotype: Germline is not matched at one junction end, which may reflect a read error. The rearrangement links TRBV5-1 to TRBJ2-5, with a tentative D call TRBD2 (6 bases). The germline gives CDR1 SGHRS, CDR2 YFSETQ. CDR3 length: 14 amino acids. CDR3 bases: TGTGCCAGCAGCGCCCGCGCGGGGTTGGGGACCCAGTACTTC. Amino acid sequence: CASSARAGLGTQYF.

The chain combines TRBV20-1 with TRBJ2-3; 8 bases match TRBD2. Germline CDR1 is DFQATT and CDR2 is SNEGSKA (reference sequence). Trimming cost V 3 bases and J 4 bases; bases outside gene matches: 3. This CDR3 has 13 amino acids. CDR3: CSASGGVADTQYF. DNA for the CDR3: TGCAGTGCTAGCGGGGGGGTGGCAGATACGCAGTATTTT.

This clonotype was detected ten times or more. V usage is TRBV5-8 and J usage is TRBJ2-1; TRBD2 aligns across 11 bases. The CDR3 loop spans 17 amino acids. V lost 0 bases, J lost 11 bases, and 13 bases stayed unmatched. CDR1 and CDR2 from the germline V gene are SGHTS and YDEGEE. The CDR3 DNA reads TGTGCCAGCAGCTTGGGAAGGGTGGCTAGCGGGGGGTCAAAGCAGTTCTTC. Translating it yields CASSLGRVASGGSKQFF.

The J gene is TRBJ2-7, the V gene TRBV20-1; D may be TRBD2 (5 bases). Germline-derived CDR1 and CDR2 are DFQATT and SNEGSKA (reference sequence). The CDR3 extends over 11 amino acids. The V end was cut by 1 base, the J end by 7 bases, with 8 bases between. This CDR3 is CSARAGWEQYF. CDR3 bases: TGCAGTGCTAGAGCGGGGTGGGAGCAGTACTTC.

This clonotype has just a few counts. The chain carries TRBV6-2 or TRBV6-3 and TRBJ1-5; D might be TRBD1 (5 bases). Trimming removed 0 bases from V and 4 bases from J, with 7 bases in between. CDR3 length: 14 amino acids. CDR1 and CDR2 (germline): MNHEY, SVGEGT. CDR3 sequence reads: CASSYSGLNQPQHF. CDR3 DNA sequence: TGTGCCAGCAGTTACTCGGGACTTAATCAGCCCCAGCATTTT.

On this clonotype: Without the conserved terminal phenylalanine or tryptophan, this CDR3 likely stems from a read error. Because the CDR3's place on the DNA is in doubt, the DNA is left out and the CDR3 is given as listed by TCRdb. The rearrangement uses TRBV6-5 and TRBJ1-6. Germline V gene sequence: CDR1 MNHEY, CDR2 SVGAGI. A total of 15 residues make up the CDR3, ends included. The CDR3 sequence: CASSPKAAYNSPLHL.

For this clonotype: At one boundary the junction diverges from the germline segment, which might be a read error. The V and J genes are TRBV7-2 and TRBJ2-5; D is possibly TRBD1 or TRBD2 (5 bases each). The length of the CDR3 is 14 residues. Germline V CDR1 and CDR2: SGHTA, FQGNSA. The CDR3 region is CASSLECREKDKHF. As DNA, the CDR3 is TGTGCCAGCAGCTTAGAGTGTCGGGAAAAGGACAAACACTTC.

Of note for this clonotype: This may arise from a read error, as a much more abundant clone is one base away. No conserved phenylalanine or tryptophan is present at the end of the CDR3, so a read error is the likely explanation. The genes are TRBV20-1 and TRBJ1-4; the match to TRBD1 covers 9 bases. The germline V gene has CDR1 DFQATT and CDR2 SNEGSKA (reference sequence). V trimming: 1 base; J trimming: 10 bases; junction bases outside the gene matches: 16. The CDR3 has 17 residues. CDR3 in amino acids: CSARVLRLWDRERKLFL. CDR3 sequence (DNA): TGCAGTGCTAGAGTCCTCCGGTTATGGGACAGGGAAAGAAAACTGTTTCTT.

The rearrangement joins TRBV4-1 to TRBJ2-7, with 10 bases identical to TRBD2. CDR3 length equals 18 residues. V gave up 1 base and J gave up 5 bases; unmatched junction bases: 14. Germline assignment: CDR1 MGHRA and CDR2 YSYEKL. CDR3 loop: CASSQASGSTGGPHEQYF. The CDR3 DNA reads TGCGCCAGCAGCCAAGCTAGCGGGAGTACGGGTGGTCCCCACGAGCAGTACTTC.

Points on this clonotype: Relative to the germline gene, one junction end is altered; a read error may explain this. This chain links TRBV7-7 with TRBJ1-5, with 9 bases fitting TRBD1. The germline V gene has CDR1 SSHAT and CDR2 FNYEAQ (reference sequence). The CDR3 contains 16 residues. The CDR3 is CASSLTGTGQGQPQHF. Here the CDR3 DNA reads TGTGCTAGCAGCTTAACCGGGACAGGGCAGGGTCAGCCCCAGCATTTT.

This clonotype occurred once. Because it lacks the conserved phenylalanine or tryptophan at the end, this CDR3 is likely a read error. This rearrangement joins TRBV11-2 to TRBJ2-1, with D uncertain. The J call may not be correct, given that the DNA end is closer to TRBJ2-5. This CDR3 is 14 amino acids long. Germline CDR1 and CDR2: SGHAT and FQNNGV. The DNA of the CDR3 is TGTGCCAGCAGCTTATTCTTATTCAGGGAGACCCAGTACCTC. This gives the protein CASSLFLFRETQYL.